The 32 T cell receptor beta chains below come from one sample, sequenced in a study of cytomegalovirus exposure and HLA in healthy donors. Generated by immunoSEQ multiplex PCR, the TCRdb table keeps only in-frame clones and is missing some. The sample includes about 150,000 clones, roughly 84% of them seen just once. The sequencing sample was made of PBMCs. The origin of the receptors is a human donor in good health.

The CDR3 here is CASRRPDRLSYEQYF. The CDR3 DNA sequence: TGTGCCAGCCGACGCCCGGACAGGCTCTCCTACGAGCAGTACTTC. The chain employs TRBV2 and TRBJ2-7; TRBD1 aligns across 7 bases. After removal of 8 bases from V and 0 bases from J, the junction contained 10 bases not matched to a gene. Germline CDR1 and CDR2: SNHLY and FYNNEI. This CDR3 has 15 amino acids.

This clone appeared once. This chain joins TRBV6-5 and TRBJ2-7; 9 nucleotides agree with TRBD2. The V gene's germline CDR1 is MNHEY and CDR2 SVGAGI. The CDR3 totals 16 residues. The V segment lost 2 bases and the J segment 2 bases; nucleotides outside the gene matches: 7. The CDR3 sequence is CASSYTAGGSPYEQYF. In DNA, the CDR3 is TGTGCCAGCAGTTACACCGCGGGAGGGAGCCCCTACGAGCAGTACTTC.

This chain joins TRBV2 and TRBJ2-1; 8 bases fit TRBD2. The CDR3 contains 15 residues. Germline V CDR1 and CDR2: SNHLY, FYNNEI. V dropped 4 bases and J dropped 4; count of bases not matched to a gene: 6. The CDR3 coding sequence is TGTGCCAGCAGTGTATTTAGCGGGGAGTACAATGAGCAGTTCTTC. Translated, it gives CASSVFSGEYNEQFF.

The CDR3 DNA sequence: TGCGCCAGCAGCTTGGCGGACTATGGCTACACCTTC. Translation: CASSLADYGYTF. The chain couples TRBV5-1 to TRBJ1-2; no clear D gene. Germline loops: CDR1 SGHRS, CDR2 YFSETQ. V lost 0 bases to trimming and J lost 3 bases, with 3 bases between them. CDR3 size: 12 residues.

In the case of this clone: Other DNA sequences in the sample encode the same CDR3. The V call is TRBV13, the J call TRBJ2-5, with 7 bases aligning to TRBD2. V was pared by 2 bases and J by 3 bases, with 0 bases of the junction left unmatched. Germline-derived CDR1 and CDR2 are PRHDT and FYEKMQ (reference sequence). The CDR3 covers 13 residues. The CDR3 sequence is CASSLRGEETQYF. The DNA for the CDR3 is TGTGCCAGCAGCTTACGGGGGGAAGAGACCCAGTACTTC.

CDR3 coding DNA: TGCGCCAGCAGCCAAATCGCAGGGGGGAACTATGGCTACACCTTC. It translates to CASSQIAGGNYGYTF. This sequence joins TRBV4-3 and TRBJ1-2; 7 bases match TRBD1. The CDR3 covers 15 residues. CDR1 and CDR2 (germline): LGHNA, YSLEER. V was pared by 2 bases and J by 2 bases, with 5 bases of the junction left unmatched.

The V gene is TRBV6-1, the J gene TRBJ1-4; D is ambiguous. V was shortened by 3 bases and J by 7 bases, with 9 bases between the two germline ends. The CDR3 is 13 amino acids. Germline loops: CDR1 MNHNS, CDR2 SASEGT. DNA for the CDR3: TGTGCCAGCAGTGATAATCGGAGTGAAAAACTGTTTTTT. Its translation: CASSDNRSEKLFF.

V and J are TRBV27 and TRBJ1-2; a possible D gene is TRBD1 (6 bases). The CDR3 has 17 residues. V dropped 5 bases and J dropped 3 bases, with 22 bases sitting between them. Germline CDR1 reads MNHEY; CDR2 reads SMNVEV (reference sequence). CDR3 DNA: TGTGCCAGCAGTCTTTCCTCGACAGGCCTTGAGGACTATGGCTACACCTTC. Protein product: CASSLSSTGLEDYGYTF.

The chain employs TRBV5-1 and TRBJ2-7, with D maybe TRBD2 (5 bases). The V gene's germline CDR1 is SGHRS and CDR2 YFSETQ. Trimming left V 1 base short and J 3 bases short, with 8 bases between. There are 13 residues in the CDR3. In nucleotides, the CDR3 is TGCGCCAGCAGCTTGACTAGTAGCTACGAGCAGTACTTC. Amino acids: CASSLTSSYEQYF. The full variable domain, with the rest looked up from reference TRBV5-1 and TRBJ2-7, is KAGVTQTPRYLIKTRGQQVTLSCSPISGHRSVSWYQQTPGQGLQFLFEYFSETQRNKGNFPGRFSGRQFSNSRSEMNVSTLELGDSALYLCASSLTSSYEQYFGPGTRLTVT.

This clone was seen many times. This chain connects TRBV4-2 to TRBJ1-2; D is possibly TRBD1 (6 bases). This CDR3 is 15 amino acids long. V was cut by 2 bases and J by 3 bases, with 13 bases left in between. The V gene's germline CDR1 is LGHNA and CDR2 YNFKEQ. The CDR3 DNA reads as TGTGCCAGCAGCCAACAGAAGGGGGTCGACTATGGCTACACCTTC. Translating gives CASSQQKGVDYGYTF.

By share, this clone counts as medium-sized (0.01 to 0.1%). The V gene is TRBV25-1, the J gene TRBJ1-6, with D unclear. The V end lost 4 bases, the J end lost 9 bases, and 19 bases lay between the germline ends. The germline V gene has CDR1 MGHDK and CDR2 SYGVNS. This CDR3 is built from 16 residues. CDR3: CASSGAREILASPLHF. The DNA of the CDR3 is TGTGCCAGCAGTGGGGCCCGGGAGATCCTGGCTTCACCCCTCCACTTT.

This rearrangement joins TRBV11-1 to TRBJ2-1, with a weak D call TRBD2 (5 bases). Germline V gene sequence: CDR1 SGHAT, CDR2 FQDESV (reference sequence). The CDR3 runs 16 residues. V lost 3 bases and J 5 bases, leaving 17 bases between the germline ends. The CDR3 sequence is CASSFVGFGMNNEQFF. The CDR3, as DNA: TGTGCCAGCAGCTTTGTGGGATTCGGGATGAACAATGAGCAGTTCTTC.

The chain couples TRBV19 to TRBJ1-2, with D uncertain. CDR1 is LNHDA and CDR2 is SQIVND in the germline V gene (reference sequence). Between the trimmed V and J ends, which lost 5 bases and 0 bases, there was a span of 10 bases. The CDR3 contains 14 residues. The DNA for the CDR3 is TGTGCCAGTAGTGTCGCGGGATCTAACTATGGCTACACCTTC. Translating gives CASSVAGSNYGYTF.

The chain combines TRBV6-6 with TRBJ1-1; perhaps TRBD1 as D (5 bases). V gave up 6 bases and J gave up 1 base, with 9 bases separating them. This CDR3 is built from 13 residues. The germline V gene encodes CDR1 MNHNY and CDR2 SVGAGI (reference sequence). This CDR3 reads CASRLTENTEAFF. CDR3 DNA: TGTGCCAGCAGACTGACAGAGAACACTGAAGCTTTCTTT.

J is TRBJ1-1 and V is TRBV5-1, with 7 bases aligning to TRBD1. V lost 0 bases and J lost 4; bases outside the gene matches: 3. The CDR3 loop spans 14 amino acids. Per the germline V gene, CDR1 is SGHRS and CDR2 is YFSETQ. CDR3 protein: CASSLAAGGTEAFF. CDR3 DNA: TGCGCCAGCAGCTTGGCGGCAGGGGGCACTGAAGCTTTCTTT.

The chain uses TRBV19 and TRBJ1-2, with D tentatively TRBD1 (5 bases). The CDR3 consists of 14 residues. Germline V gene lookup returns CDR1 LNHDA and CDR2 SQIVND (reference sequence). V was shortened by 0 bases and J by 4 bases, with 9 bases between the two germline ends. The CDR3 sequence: CASSIERGGYGYTF. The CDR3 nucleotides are TGTGCCAGTAGTATAGAACGGGGGGGCTATGGCTACACCTTC.

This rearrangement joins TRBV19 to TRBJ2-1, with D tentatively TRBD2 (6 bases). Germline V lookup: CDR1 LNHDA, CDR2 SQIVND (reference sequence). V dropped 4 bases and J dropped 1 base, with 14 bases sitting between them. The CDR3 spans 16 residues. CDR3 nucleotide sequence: TGTGCCAGTAGTACCTCCCGGGGGTCTTCCTACAATGAGCAGTTCTTC. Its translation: CASSTSRGSSYNEQFF. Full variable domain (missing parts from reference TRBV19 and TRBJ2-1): DGGITQSPKYLFRKEGQNVTLSCEQNLNHDAMYWYRQDPGQGLRLIYYSQIVNDFQKGDIAEGYSVSREKKESFPLTVTSAQKNPTAFYLCASSTSRGSSYNEQFFGPGTRLTVL.

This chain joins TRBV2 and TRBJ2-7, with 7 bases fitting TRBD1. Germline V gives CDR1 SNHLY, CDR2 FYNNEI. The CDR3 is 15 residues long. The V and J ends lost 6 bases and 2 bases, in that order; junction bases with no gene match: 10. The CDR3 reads CASRLGDSQAYEQYF. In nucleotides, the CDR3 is TGTGCCAGCAGACTGGGGGACAGTCAAGCCTACGAGCAGTACTTC.

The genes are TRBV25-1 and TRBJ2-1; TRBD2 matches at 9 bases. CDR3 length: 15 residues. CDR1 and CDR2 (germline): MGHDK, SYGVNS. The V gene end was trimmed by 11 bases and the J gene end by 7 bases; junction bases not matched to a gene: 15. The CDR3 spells CASTYSAGGPNEQFF. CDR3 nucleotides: TGTGCCTCGACCTATAGCGCGGGAGGGCCTAATGAGCAGTTCTTC.

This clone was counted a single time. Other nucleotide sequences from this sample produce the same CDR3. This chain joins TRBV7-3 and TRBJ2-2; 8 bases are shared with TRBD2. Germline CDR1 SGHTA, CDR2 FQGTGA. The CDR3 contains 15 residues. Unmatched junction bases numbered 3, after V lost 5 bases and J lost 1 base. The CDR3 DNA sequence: TGTGCCAGCAGCCCAAGCGGGAGGAACACCGGGGAGCTGTTTTTT. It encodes CASSPSGRNTGELFF.

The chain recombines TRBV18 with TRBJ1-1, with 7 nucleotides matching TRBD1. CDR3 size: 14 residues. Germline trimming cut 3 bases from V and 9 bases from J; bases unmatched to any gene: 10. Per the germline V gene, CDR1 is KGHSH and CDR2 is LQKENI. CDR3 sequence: CASSPQDRLVQAFF. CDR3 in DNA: TGTGCCAGCTCACCTCAGGACAGGTTGGTGCAAGCTTTCTTT.

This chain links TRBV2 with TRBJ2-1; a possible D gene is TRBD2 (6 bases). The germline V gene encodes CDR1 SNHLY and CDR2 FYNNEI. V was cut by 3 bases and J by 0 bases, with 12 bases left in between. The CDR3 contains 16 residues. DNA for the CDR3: TGTGCCAGCAGTGAGCCTAGCGTGAGCTCCTACAATGAGCAGTTCTTC. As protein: CASSEPSVSSYNEQFF. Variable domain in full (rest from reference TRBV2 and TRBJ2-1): EPEVTQTPSHQVTQMGQEVILRCVPISNHLYFYWYRQILGQKVEFLVSFYNNEISEKSEIFDDQFSVERPDGSNFTLKIRSTKLEDSAMYFCASSEPSVSSYNEQFFGPGTRLTVL.

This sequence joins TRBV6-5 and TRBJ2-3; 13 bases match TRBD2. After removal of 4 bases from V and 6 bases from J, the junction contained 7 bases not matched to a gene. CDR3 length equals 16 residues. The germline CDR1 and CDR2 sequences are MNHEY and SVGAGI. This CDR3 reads CASSFGLAGVSDTQYF. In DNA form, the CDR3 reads TGTGCCAGCAGTTTCGGACTAGCGGGAGTCAGTGATACGCAGTATTTT.

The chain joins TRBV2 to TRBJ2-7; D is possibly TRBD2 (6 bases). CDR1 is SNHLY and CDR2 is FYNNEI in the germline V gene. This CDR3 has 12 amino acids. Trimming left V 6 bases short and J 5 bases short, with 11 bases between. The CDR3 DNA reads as TGTGCCAGCAGGGGGGGTATCCACGAGCAGTACTTC. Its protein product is CASRGGIHEQYF.

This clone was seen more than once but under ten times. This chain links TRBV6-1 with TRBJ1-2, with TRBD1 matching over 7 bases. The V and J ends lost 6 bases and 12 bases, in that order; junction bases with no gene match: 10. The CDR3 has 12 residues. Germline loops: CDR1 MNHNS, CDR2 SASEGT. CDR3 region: CASSDRAMKHTF. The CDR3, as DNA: TGTGCCAGCAGCGACAGGGCTATGAAGCACACCTTC.

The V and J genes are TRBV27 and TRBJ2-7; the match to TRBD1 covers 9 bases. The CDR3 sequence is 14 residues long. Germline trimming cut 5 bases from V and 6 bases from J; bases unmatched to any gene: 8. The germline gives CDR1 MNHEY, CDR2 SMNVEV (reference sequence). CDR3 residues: CASSTRDRAGEQYF. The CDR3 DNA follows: TGTGCCAGCAGTACCCGGGACAGGGCCGGCGAGCAGTACTTC.

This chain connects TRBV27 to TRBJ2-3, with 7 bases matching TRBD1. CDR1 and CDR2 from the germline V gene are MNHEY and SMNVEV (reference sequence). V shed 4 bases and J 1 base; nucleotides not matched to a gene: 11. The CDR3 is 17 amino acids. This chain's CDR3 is CASSSPPRTGGTDTQYF. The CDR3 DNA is TGTGCCAGCAGTTCACCGCCGCGGACAGGCGGCACAGATACGCAGTATTTT.

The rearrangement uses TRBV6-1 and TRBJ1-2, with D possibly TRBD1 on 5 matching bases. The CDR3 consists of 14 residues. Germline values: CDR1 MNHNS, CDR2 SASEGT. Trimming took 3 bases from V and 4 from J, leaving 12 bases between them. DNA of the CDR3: TGTGCCAGCAGTGAGTCCTCAGGGCCCTATGGCTACACCTTC. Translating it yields CASSESSGPYGYTF.

The CDR3 coding sequence is TGTGCCACCAGCAGAGATCTTACCAAAAACATTCAGTACTTC. Translated: CATSRDLTKNIQYF. The V and J genes are TRBV15 and TRBJ2-4; no firm D call. The V gene's germline CDR1 is LNHNV and CDR2 YYDKDF (reference sequence). V lost 0 bases, J lost 2 bases, and 5 bases lay in between. This CDR3 is built from 14 residues.

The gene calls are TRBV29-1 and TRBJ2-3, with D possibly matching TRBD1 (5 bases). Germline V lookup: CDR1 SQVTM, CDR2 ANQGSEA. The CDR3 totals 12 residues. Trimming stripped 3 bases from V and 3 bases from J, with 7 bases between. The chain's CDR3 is CSVDAGTDTQYF. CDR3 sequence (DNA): TGCAGCGTTGACGCAGGGACAGATACGCAGTATTTT.

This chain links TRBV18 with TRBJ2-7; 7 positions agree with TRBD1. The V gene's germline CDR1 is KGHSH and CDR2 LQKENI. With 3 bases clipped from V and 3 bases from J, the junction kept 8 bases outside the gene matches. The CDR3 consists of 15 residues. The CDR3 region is CASSPAQGDYYEQYF. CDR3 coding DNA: TGTGCCAGCTCACCCGCCCAGGGGGATTACTACGAGCAGTACTTC.

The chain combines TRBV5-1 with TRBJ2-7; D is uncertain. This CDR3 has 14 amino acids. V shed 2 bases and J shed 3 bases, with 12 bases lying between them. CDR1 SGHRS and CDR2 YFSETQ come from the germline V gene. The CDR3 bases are TGCGCCAGCAGCTTTTCCCGGGTGGGCTACGAGCAGTACTTC. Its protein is CASSFSRVGYEQYF.